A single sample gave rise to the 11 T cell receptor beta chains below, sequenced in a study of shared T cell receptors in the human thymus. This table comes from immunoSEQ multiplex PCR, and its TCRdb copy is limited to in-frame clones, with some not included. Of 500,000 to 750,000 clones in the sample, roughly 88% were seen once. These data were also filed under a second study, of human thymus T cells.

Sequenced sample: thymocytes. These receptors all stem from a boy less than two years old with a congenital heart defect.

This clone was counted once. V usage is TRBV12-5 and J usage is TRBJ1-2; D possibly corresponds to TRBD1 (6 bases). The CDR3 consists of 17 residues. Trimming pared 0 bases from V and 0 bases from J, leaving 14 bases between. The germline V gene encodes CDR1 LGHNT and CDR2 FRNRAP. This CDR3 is CASGLVAGQGPNYGYTF. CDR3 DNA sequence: TGTGCTAGTGGTTTGGTAGCAGGGCAGGGGCCTAACTATGGCTACACCTTC.

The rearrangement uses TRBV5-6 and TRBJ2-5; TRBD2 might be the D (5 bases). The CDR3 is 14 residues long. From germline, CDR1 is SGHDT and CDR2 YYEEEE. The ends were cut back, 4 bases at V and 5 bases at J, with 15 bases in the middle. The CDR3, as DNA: TGTGCCAGCAGCCCCTCTCCCCGAGGGGAGACCCAGTACTTC. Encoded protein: CASSPSPRGETQYF.

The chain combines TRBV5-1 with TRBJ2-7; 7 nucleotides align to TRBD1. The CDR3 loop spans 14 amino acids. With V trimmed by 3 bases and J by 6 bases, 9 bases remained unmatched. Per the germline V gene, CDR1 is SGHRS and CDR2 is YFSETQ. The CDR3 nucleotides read TGCGCCAGCAGCTCCGGACAGGAGTGCCTCGAGCAGTACTTC. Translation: CASSSGQECLEQYF.

DNA for the CDR3: TGTGCCAGCAGTGAATTTCCCCTAGCGGGAGGGCCGGGGAGTGAGCAGTTCTTC. Translating gives CASSEFPLAGGPGSEQFF. The genes are TRBV25-1 and TRBJ2-1, with 12 bases lining up with TRBD2. This CDR3 is built from 18 residues. Germline CDR1 is MGHDK and CDR2 is SYGVNS. Unmatched junction bases numbered 13, after V lost 1 base and J lost 9 bases.

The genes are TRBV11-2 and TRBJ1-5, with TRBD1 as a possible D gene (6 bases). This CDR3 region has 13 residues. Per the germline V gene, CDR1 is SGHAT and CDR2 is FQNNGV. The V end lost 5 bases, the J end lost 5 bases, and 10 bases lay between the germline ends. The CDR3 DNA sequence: TGTGCCAGCAGCAAACAGGGACATCAGCCCCAGCATTTT. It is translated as CASSKQGHQPQHF.

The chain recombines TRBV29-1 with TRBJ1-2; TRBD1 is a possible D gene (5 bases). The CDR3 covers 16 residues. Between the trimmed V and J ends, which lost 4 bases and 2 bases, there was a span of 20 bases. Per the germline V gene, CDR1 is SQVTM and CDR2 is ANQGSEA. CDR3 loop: CSVGILGGISNYGYTF. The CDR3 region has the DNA TGCAGCGTTGGCATTTTGGGGGGGATTTCGAACTATGGCTACACCTTC.

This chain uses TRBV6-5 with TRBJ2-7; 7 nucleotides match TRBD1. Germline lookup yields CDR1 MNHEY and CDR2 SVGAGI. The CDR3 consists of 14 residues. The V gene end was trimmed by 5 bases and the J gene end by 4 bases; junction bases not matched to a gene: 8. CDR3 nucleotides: TGTGCCAGCAGTCCGGACAGGCCCCCGTACGAGCAGTACTTC. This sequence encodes CASSPDRPPYEQYF.

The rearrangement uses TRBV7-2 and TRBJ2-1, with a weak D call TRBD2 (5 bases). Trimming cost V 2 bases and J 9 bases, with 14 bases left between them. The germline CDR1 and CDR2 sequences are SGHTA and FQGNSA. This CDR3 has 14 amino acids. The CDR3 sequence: CASSLLPTGFEQFF. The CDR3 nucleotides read TGTGCCAGCAGCTTACTTCCTACGGGGTTTGAGCAGTTCTTC.

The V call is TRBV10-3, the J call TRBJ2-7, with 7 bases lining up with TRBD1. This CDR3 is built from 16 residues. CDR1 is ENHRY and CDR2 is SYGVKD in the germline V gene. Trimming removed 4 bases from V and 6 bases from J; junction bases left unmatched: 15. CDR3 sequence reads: CAISGRGRQGLAEQYF. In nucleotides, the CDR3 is TGTGCCATCAGTGGCCGAGGGCGACAGGGCCTGGCCGAGCAGTACTTC.

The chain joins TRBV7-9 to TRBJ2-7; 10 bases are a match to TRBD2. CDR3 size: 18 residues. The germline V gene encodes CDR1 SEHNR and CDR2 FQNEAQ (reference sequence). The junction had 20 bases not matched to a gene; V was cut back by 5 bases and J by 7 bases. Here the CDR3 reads CASSPEGTKREGLSEQYF. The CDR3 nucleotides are TGTGCCAGCAGCCCAGAAGGGACGAAGCGGGAGGGCCTCTCGGAGCAGTACTTC.

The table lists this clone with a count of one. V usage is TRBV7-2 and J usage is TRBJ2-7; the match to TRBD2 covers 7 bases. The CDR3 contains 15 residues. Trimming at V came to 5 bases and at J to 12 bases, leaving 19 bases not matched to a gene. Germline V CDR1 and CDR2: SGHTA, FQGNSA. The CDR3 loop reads CASSGPPAGGREMYF. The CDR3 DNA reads TGTGCCAGCAGCGGCCCCCCGGCGGGCGGGAGAGAGATGTACTTC.